This TCR beta chain was observed in a study of T cell changes during pregnancy in multiple sclerosis. The protocol was immunoSEQ multiplex PCR, while the TCRdb copy is restricted to in-frame clones and leaves out a portion. This sample has more than 50,000 clones, with more than 85% found just once. The CDR3 extends over 14 amino acids. The J segment lost 5 bases and the V segment lost 3 bases, leaving 4 bases of the junction unmatched. CDR1 and CDR2 from the germline V gene are SGDLS and YYNGEE. The sequences come from peripheral blood, collected after pregnancy. V usage is TRBV9 and J usage is TRBJ1-4; TRBD1 agrees at 7 bases. The TCR sequence derives from a female donor in good health, enrolled as a control in a pregnancy study. The CDR3 bases are TGTGCCAGCAGCGAGCGAGGGGGCAATGAAAAACTGTTTTTT. The encoded protein is CASSERGGNEKLFF.